The clone carrying this T cell receptor beta chain appeared many times. Its cognate antigen is unknown. This specimen belongs to a study of neurological immune-mediated disorders. Study results and caveats: The absence of shared CDR3 amino acid sequences among expanded clones across subjects suggests private repertoires in all groups.

TCRdb re-called the 5' RACE reads through MiXCR, storing one row per CDR3 protein. Of about 71,000 distinct CDR3 sequences listed, around 3% are singletons. CDR3 length: 15 amino acids. Trimming left V 3 bases short and J 5 bases short, with 17 bases between. The germline V gene encodes CDR1 SGHKS and CDR2 YYEKEE (reference sequence). The chain combines TRBV5-5 with TRBJ1-2; D ambiguous. The receptor comes from a man aged 40-50 years with multiple sclerosis. The sample taken for sequencing was PBMCs. As DNA, the CDR3 is TGTGCCAGCAGCTCCCTTATTGGACCTCTATATGGCTACACCTTC. Translation gives CASSSLIGPLYGYTF.